This T cell receptor (beta chain) originates from a study of blood T cells in healthy people across ages. Then a second PCR, running about 6 to 11 cycles, was carried out with a sample-barcoded 5' primer and a J-beta primer mix. The authors tagged each cDNA molecule using a template-switch adaptor with 12 random nucleotides. One entry per CDR3 protein results from TCRdb running MiXCR on the 5' RACE reads. The sample yields hundreds of thousands of distinct CDR3 sequences, 24% seen once. General observations from the study: Since the PBMCs were unsorted, naive and antigen-experienced cells could not be conclusively compared.

The table lists this clonotype with a few counts. Its antigen remains unknown. Trimming cost V 1 base and J 11 bases; bases outside gene matches: 11. CDR1 is SGHTA, CDR2 FQGNSA, per germline. The CDR3 contains 15 residues. These data were likewise used in another study, on T cells of mothers and their children. That source adds: Per 15 ul, 1.5 ug of RNA was used, with all extracted RNA going into cDNA synthesis. Researchers report slightly higher, though non-significant, overlap in related mother-child pairs than in unrelated pairs.

This TCR derives from a boy between 5 and 17 years old in good health. V gene TRBV7-2 combines with J gene TRBJ2-5; TRBD2 matches at 9 bases. The sample consisted of blood. The CDR3 DNA sequence: TGTGCCAGCAGCTTAGATGCGGGAGGGCCTCGGGAGCAGTACTTC. Its translation is CASSLDAGGPREQYF.